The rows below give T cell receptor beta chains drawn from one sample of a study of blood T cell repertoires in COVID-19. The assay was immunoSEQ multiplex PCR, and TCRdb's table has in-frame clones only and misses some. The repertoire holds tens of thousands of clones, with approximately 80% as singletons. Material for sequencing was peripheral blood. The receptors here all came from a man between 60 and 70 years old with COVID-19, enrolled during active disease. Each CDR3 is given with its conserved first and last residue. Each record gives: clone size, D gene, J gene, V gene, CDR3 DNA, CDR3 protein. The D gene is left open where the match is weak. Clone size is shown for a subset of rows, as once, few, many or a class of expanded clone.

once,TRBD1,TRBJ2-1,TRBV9,TGTGCCAGCAGTCTAGACAGGGATGAGCAGTTCTTC,CASSLDRDEQFF
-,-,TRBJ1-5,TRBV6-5,TGTGCCAGCAGCCCAGAAGGAGCCTTCACTCAGCCCCAGCATTTT,CASSPEGAFTQPQHF
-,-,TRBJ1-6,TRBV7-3,TGTGCCAGCAGTTCAACTCAGGGTCGATCCCTCCACTTT,CASSSTQGRSLHF
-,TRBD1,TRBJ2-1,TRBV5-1,TGCGCCAGCAGTCAATCGGGACAGGGGCAATACAATGAGCAGTTCTTC,CASSQSGQGQYNEQFF
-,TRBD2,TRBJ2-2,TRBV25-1,TGTGCCAGCAGCGATGAGGCACTAGCGGGAGTCGGGGAGCTGTTTTTT,CASSDEALAGVGELFF
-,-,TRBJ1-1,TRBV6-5,TGTGCCAGCAGTTACAGAGGATTCACTGAAGCTTTCTTT,CASSYRGFTEAFF
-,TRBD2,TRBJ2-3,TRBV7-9,TGTGCCAGCAGCCCGGGGAGGGAAGCAGATACGCAGTATTTT,CASSPGREADTQYF
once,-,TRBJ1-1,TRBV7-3,TGTGCCAGCAGCTCCGCGGTGAACACTGAAGCTTTCTTT,CASSSAVNTEAFF
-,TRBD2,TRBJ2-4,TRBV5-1,TGCGCCAGCAGCAGGACTAGCGGAGCTGGGGAAAACATTCAGTACTTC,CASSRTSGAGENIQYF
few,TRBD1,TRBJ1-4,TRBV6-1,TGTGCCAGCAGTGAGTACAGGGGTACTGAAAAACTGTTTTTT,CASSEYRGTEKLFF
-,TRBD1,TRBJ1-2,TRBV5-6,TGTGCCAGCAGCCTCCGACAGGGAGACTATGGCTACACCTTC,CASSLRQGDYGYTF
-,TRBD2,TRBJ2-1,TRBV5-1,TGCGCCAGCAGCTCGGGACTAGCGGTTAACAATGAGCAGTTCTTC,CASSSGLAVNNEQFF
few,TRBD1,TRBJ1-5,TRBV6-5,TGTGCCAGCAGAACAGGGGGCGGACAGCCCCAGCATTTT,CASRTGGGQPQHF
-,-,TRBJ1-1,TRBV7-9,TGTGCCAGCAGCTTCCCTTTATTCAGCGGGGTCATGAACACTGAAGCTTTCTTT,CASSFPLFSGVMNTEAFF
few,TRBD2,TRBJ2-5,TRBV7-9,TGTGCCAGCAGCCTAATAGCGGGAGGCCACCAAGAGACCCAGTACTTC,CASSLIAGGHQETQYF
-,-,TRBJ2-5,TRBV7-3,TGTGCCAGCAGCCGAGGACAGGAGGGGGAGACCCAGTACTTC,CASSRGQEGETQYF
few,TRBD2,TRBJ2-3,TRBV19,TGTGCCAGTAGTAGCGGGAGAACGGGGACAGATACGCAGTATTTT,CASSSGRTGTDTQYF
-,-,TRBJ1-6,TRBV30,TGTGCCTGTGGGCCAGGGAATAATTCACCCCTCCACTTT,CACGPGNNSPLHF
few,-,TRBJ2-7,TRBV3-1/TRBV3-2,TGTGCCAGCAGCCAAGGATGGGGCGGATACGAGCAGTACTTC,CASSQGWGGYEQYF
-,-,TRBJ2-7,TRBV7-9,TGTGCCAGCAGCTTATCGGACAGTCCCTACGAGCAGTACTTC,CASSLSDSPYEQYF
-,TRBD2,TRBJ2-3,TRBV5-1,TGCGCCAGCAGCGTGCTAGCGGGAGACACAGATACGCAGTATTTT,CASSVLAGDTDTQYF
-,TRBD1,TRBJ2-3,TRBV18,TGTGCCAGCTCACAGACCGGGACAGGGCCAGATACGCAGTATTTT,CASSQTGTGPDTQYF
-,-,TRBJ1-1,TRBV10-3,TGTGCCATCAGTGGGACATCTGAAGCTTTCTTT,CAISGTSEAFF
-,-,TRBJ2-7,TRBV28,TGTGCCAGCAGTTCCCTGGGAGGGGGACGGCCCTACGAGCAGTACTTC,CASSSLGGGRPYEQYF
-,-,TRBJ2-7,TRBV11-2,TGTGCCAGCAGCTTTGAGCGAACATACGAGCAGTACTTC,CASSFERTYEQYF
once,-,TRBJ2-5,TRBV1,TGCACCAGCAGCCCCCGGGGTAGATGGTCTCCAGAGACCCAGTACTTC,CTSSPRGRWSPETQYF
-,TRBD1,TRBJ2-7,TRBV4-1,TGCGCCAGCAGCCAGTTAGGGGGCAGGGGGCGCGAGCAGTACTTC,CASSQLGGRGREQYF
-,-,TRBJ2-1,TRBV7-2,TGTGCCAGCAGCACCCATGGCCTTAACAATGAGCAGTTCTTC,CASSTHGLNNEQFF
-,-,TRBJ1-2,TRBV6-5,TGTGCCAGCAGTCGAGAGGGAGGTTGGGGCTACACCTTC,CASSREGGWGYTF
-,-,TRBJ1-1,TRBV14,TGTGCCAGCAGCCAGGGTCTCAGAGCGGTGAACACTGAAGCTTTCTTT,CASSQGLRAVNTEAFF
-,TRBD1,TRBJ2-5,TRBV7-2,TGTGCCAGCAGTCAATTTCCGGGACAGGGTCAAGAGACCCAGTACTTC,CASSQFPGQGQETQYF
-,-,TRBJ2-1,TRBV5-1,TGCGCCAGCAGCTCCGAGAATGAGCAGTTCTTC,CASSSENEQFF
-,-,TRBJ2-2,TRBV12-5,TGTGCTAGCGGACTGTTACAGGGGAACACCGGGGAGCTGTTTTTT,CASGLLQGNTGELFF
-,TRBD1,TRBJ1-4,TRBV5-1,TGCGCCAGCAGTGGGACAGGGTTGATGGAAGGTGAAAAACTGTTTTTT,CASSGTGLMEGEKLFF
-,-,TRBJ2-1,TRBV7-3,TGTGCCAGCAGCGAATACCAGGGCTCCTACAATGAGCAGTTCTTC,CASSEYQGSYNEQFF
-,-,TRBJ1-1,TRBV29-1,TGCAGCGGTGCCATCCATCCACTAAAGATGTCTGAAGCTTTCTTT,CSGAIHPLKMSEAFF
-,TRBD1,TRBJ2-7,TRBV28,TGTGCCAGCAGTTTCAAGGGACAGAGCTACGAGCAGTACTTC,CASSFKGQSYEQYF
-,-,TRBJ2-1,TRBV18,TGTGCCAGCTCACCAGGGCAGGCCAATGAGCAGTTCTTC,CASSPGQANEQFF
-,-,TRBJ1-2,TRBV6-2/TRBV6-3,TGTGCCAGCAGTGGGGACACCCTCTATGGCTACACCTTC,CASSGDTLYGYTF
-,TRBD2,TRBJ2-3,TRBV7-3,TGTGCCAGCAGCCTACGGGGGGATGCTAGCACAGATACGCAGTATTTT,CASSLRGDASTDTQYF
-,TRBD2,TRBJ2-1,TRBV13,TGTGCCAGCAGCAGGCGGGAGAGAAATGAGCAGTTCTTC,CASSRRERNEQFF